The clone carrying this TCR beta chain was observed a few times. The antigen remains undetermined. This entry is derived from a study of T-cell memory formation after mild COVID-19. Looking at the study overall: TCR clusters mostly belonged to single donors. Findings and limits, study-wide: Clones that got smaller from day 15 to 85 had even CD4/CD8, while clones growing later tipped toward CD4+. Cross-reactive memory seemingly joined, as some responding clones were found in pre-infection memory.

Constant-segment primers were used for 5'RACE, and the resulting TCR alpha and TCR beta cDNA libraries carried sample barcodes and UMIs. TCRdb redid the calling of the 5' RACE reads with MiXCR, one entry per CDR3 protein. Of some 190,000 distinct CDR3 sequences listed, about a sixth are singletons. Germline V gene sequence: CDR1 KGHSH, CDR2 LQKENI. V lost 0 bases and J 4 bases, leaving 7 bases between the germline ends. CDR3 length: 13 residues. Input material: PBMCs or a T cell subset sorted from them (not recorded which). This sequence was found in an adult woman who had mild COVID-19 (a few samples of this study predate the infection). Cell type and time point are not known. The chain uses TRBV18 and TRBJ2-7, with D unresolved. The DNA of the CDR3 is TGTGCCAGCTCACCACCGGAACCTTACGAGCAGTACTTC. Its translation: CASSPPEPYEQYF.